The 22 T cell receptor beta chains presented below share a single source sample, sequenced in a study of vaccination and CD4 T cells after COVID-19. Oncomine TCR Beta short-read sequencing was applied to DNA from cultured CD4+ T cells. From the PCR reads, TCRdb called clonotypes with MiXCR, one entry per CDR3 protein. Found here are 15,000 to 20,000 distinct CDR3 sequences, roughly 44% of them singletons; the top ten hold roughly 14%. Noted treatment: roughly ten-day PBMC culture with coronavirus spike peptide pools or control peptides (ViraFEST assay). The antigens of these receptors remain unknown. Sequencing used cultured CD4+ T cells from blood. The receptors were gathered from a human donor with COVID-19.

The V call is TRBV6-1, the J call TRBJ2-5, with 9 bases fitting TRBD2. V shed 7 bases and J 2 bases; nucleotides not matched to a gene: 8. Germline V gene sequence: CDR1 MNHNS, CDR2 SASEGT. The CDR3 extends over 15 amino acids. The CDR3 DNA reads TGTGCCAGCAAAACCAGCGGGGGGTCTCAAGAGACCCAGTACTTC. This encodes CASKTSGGSQETQYF.

This clonotype occurred a few times. The chain has TRBV6-1 and TRBJ1-2; D gene ambiguous. V was cut by 8 bases and J by 0 bases, with 16 bases left in between. CDR3 length: 15 residues. Germline values: CDR1 MNHNS, CDR2 SASEGT. In nucleotides, the CDR3 is TGTGCCAGCCGGTCGGACCCTTCTCCTAACTATGGCTACACCTTC. It yields the protein CASRSDPSPNYGYTF.

The chain combines TRBV27 with TRBJ1-6; perhaps TRBD1 as D (5 bases). V lost 8 bases to trimming and J lost 4 bases, with 12 bases between them. The germline V gene encodes CDR1 MNHEY and CDR2 SMNVEV (reference sequence). The CDR3 runs 14 residues. The CDR3 sequence is CASWGGIYNSPLHF. DNA of the CDR3: TGTGCCAGCTGGGGGGGGATATATAATTCACCCCTCCACTTT.

The chain employs TRBV19 and TRBJ1-2; no firm D call. Germline V gene lookup returns CDR1 LNHDA and CDR2 SQIVND (reference sequence). Deletions cut 3 bases from V and 5 bases from J, with 10 bases between. This CDR3 has 13 residues. The CDR3 here is CASSMGAQYGYTF. DNA of the CDR3: TGTGCCAGTAGTATGGGCGCCCAATATGGCTACACCTTC.

The chain recombines TRBV28 with TRBJ1-5, with D hard to call. Trimming stripped 8 bases from V and 0 bases from J, with 20 bases between. The CDR3 runs 17 residues. Germline V gene data show CDR1 as MDHEN and CDR2 as SYDVKM. The CDR3 sequence: CASPSWPYLYSNQPQHF. The CDR3 DNA reads TGTGCCAGCCCGTCATGGCCCTATCTCTATAGCAATCAGCCCCAGCATTTT.

The gene calls are TRBV6-1 and TRBJ2-7; 9 nucleotides match TRBD1. The V segment lost 6 bases and the J segment 6 bases; nucleotides outside the gene matches: 3. From germline, CDR1 is MNHNS and CDR2 SASEGT. The CDR3 runs 12 residues. The CDR3 DNA is TGTGCCAGCAGCACAGGGGGCACCGAGCAGTACTTC. It yields the protein CASSTGGTEQYF.

This sequence joins TRBV5-1 and TRBJ1-2, with a possible D match to TRBD1 (5 bases). CDR1 and CDR2 (germline): SGHRS, YFSETQ. V shed 1 base and J shed 4 bases, with 11 bases lying between them. The CDR3 loop spans 14 amino acids. The CDR3 nucleotides read TGCGCCAGCAGCTTGTACGCAGGGCCCTATGGCTACACCTTC. This sequence encodes CASSLYAGPYGYTF.

The chain couples TRBV5-4 to TRBJ2-3; 10 bases fit TRBD2. V was pared by 4 bases and J by 2 bases, with 7 bases of the junction left unmatched. This CDR3 contains 16 residues. Germline CDR1 and CDR2: SGHNT and YYREEE (reference sequence). The CDR3 loop is CASSIVSGGNTDTQYF. The DNA of the CDR3 is TGTGCCAGCAGCATAGTTAGCGGGGGGAACACAGATACGCAGTATTTT.

This clonotype was seen only a few times. This chain joins TRBV18 and TRBJ2-3; no reliable D call. Looked up from germline, CDR1 is KGHSH and CDR2 is LQKENI. This CDR3 region has 13 residues. Trimming shortened V by 0 bases and J by 1 base, and 2 bases separated the two germline ends. DNA for the CDR3: TGTGCCAGCTCACCACCGGGCACAGATACGCAGTATTTT. It is translated as CASSPPGTDTQYF. The full variable domain, in which reference TRBV18 and TRBJ2-3 provide the parts outside the CDR3, is NAGVMQNPRHLVRRRGQEARLRCSPMKGHSHVYWYRQLPEEGLKFMVYLQKENIIDESGMPKERFSAEFPKEGPSILRIQQVVRGDSAAYFCASSPPGTDTQYFGPGTRLTVL.

J is TRBJ1-2 and V is TRBV24-1; D uncertain. Germline V gene sequence: CDR1 KGHDR, CDR2 SFDVKD. The CDR3 sequence is 13 residues long. The V and J ends lost 4 bases and 6 bases respectively, with 11 bases between them. Here the CDR3 reads CATSDPPGNGYTF. The CDR3 nucleotides read TGTGCCACCAGTGACCCCCCCGGTAATGGCTACACCTTC.

This rearrangement joins TRBV25-1 to TRBJ1-6, with D maybe TRBD1 (6 bases). The germline V and J ends were trimmed by 1 base and 8 bases, with 9 bases remaining between them. CDR1 and CDR2 from the germline V gene are MGHDK and SYGVNS. The CDR3 covers 14 residues. The CDR3 region is CASSEFGGHSPLHF. CDR3 sequence (DNA): TGTGCCAGCAGTGAATTCGGGGGGCATTCACCCCTCCACTTT.

This clonotype was detected only a few times. The chain is built from TRBV6-2 or TRBV6-3 and TRBJ1-2; D gene uncertain. Germline CDR1 MNHEY, CDR2 SVGEGT. V was pared by 5 bases and J by 2 bases, with 9 bases between. This CDR3 spans 13 amino acids. CDR3 residues: CASSDTGNYGYTF. The CDR3 DNA reads as TGTGCCAGCAGTGATACCGGGAACTATGGCTACACCTTC.

This clonotype came up a few times. The V gene is TRBV19, the J gene TRBJ1-5; the D is unclear. The germline V and J ends were trimmed by 1 base and 6 bases, with 7 bases remaining between them. The CDR3 consists of 13 residues. Germline CDR1 and CDR2: LNHDA and SQIVND (reference sequence). Written as DNA, the CDR3 is TGTGCCAGTAGTATAGGCGGGCCTCAGCCCCAGCATTTT. This codes for CASSIGGPQPQHF.

In its sample, this clonotype was seen once. The chain links TRBV7-9 to TRBJ1-4, with D hard to call. The length of the CDR3 is 15 residues. Trimming left V 5 bases short and J 5 bases short, with 15 bases between. The germline gives CDR1 SEHNR, CDR2 FQNEAQ (reference sequence). This chain's CDR3 is CASSPNLRENEKLFF. As DNA, the CDR3 is TGTGCCAGCAGCCCCAACCTGCGGGAGAATGAAAAACTGTTTTTT.

The chain has TRBV18 and TRBJ1-2, with D uncertain. This CDR3 region has 12 residues. The germline gives CDR1 KGHSH, CDR2 LQKENI. The V gene lost 3 bases and the J gene lost 8 bases, with 10 bases spanning the gap. In DNA, the CDR3 is TGTGCCAGCTCACCGGGAGAGGGAGGCTACACCTTC. This sequence encodes CASSPGEGGYTF.

V gene TRBV11-2 combines with J gene TRBJ2-1; 14 nucleotides agree with TRBD2. Trimming at V came to 3 bases and at J to 6 bases, leaving 7 bases not matched to a gene. The CDR3 totals 17 residues. Germline CDR1 and CDR2: SGHAT and FQNNGV. In nucleotides, the CDR3 is TGTGCCAGCAGCTTCGGACTAGCGGGGGGATACGGCAATGAGCAGTTCTTC. Translation gives CASSFGLAGGYGNEQFF.

The chain uses TRBV27 and TRBJ1-6; 7 bases fit TRBD1. J gave up 5 bases and V 5 bases, and 9 bases lay outside the gene matches. In germline, CDR1 is MNHEY, CDR2 SMNVEV (reference sequence). This CDR3 is 16 amino acids long. CDR3 nucleotide sequence: TGTGCCAGCAGTGCCTCCCCAGGGGGAGATAATTCACCCCTCCACTTT. Its protein is CASSASPGGDNSPLHF.

The chain carries TRBV7-8 and TRBJ1-5; D is uncertain. Germline V gene lookup returns CDR1 SGHVS and CDR2 FQNEAQ. V was cut by 2 bases and J by 9 bases, with 14 bases left in between. The CDR3 is 14 amino acids. As DNA, the CDR3 is TGTGCCAGCAGCTTACTCGGGGTCTTTTCGCCCCAGCATTTT. Protein product: CASSLLGVFSPQHF.

CDR3 sequence reads: CASWDRGFTGELFF. The CDR3, as DNA: TGTGCCAGTTGGGACAGGGGTTTCACCGGGGAGCTGTTTTTT. The rearrangement joins TRBV19 to TRBJ2-2; 10 positions match TRBD1. CDR3 size: 14 residues. Germline trimming cut 8 bases from V and 4 bases from J; bases unmatched to any gene: 4. Per the germline V gene, CDR1 is LNHDA and CDR2 is SQIVND (reference sequence).

Regarding this clonotype: This is likely a read error, given that the CDR3 carries no conserved phenylalanine or tryptophan at its end. The chain carries TRBV20-1 and TRBJ2-5, with D unclear. CDR1 and CDR2 (germline): DFQATT, SNEGSKA (reference sequence). The V end lost 3 bases, the J end lost 5 bases, and 19 bases lay between the germline ends. This CDR3 spans 15 amino acids. The CDR3 loop is CSASPVSATRETQYL. For the CDR3, the DNA is TGCAGTGCTAGTCCTGTCTCCGCGACCCGGGAGACCCAGTACTTA.

The chain recombines TRBV7-6 with TRBJ2-1; 16 bases are a match to TRBD2. The germline gives CDR1 SGHVS, CDR2 FNYEAQ. Trimming cost V 5 bases and J 7 bases; bases outside gene matches: 5. The CDR3 has 16 residues. CDR3: CASSQGLAGGTNEQFF. In DNA form, the CDR3 reads TGTGCCAGCAGCCAGGGACTAGCGGGGGGGACAAATGAGCAGTTCTTC.

This clonotype was recorded a few times. This sequence joins TRBV5-4 and TRBJ1-1, with 8 bases matching TRBD1. V lost 7 bases, J lost 1 base, and 12 bases stayed unmatched. Germline assignment: CDR1 SGHNT and CDR2 YYREEE (reference sequence). CDR3 length equals 16 residues. CDR3 DNA sequence: TGTGCCAGCGGGGGGACAGGAACCTTAACGAACACTGAAGCTTTCTTT. Encoded protein: CASGGTGTLTNTEAFF.